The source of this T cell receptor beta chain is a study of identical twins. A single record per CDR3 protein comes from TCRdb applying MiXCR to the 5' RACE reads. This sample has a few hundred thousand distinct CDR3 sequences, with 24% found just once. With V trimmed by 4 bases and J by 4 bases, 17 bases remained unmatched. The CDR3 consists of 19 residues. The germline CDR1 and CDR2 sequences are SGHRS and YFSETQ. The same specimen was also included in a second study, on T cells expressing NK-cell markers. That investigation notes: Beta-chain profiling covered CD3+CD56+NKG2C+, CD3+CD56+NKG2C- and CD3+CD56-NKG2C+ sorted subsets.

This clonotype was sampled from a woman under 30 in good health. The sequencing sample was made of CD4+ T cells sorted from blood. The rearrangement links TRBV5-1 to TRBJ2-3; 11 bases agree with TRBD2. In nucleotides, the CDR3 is TGCGCCAGCAGCGCAGACAGGGGATATAGCGGGAGGGCCGCAGATACGCAGTATTTT. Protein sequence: CASSADRGYSGRAADTQYF.